The T cell receptor beta chain described here comes from a study of blood T cell repertoires in COVID-19. In the original processing: Researchers report that nucleated cell counts were estimated from reference gene primer amplification. Clones were sequenced by immunoSEQ multiplex PCR, and TCRdb holds only the in-frame ones, with some missing. Clone size and V and J calls were adopted from that table, with D and trimming inferred from the DNA. The sample has about 180,000 clones, more than 75% seen once; the top ten hold approximately 18%. This clonotype was obtained from a person between 65 and 80 years old with COVID-19, enrolled during active disease. Sample: peripheral blood.

CDR3 DNA: TGTGCCAGCAGCTTACGGGAGACTAGCGGGGGTGTCTACAATGAGCAGTTCTTC. Translating gives CASSLRETSGGVYNEQFF. The chain combines TRBV7-2 with TRBJ2-1; 12 nucleotides match TRBD2. After removal of 2 bases from V and 3 bases from J, the junction contained 8 bases not matched to a gene. The germline V gene encodes CDR1 SGHTA and CDR2 FQGNSA. The CDR3 runs to 18 residues.